This T cell receptor beta chain was obtained from a study of T-cell memory formation after mild COVID-19 (dated by TCRdb to 2020 to 2023). For the wider study: TCR sequence clusters from the two donors were found to be largely donor specific. In a couple of donors, T-cell clones that expanded and contracted after mild COVID-19 were followed by sequencing TCRalpha and TCRbeta repertoires longitudinally. Two young, previously healthy adult volunteers, one female and one male, were included in the cohort.

Concerning this clonotype: Its antigen is currently not known. It has no much larger one-base neighbor in the sample; base qualities were not kept.

V and J lose 5 bases and 6 bases, and a span of 13 bases separates them. Including cysteine and phenylalanine, the CDR3 has 12 amino acids. Only the CDR3 portion is preserved as DNA: 36 bases, with reading frame beginning at the first base. CDR1 and CDR2 are drawn from the germline V gene (reference sequence): DFQATT, SNEGSKA. Sequencing was carried out with an Illumina NovaSeq 6000. TCRalpha and TCRbeta cDNA libraries were built by 5'RACE with constant-segment primers, adding sample barcodes and unique molecular identifiers. RNA was extracted from every sample with Trizol reagent. Library amplification was performed in two PCR steps, and a second sample barcode and Illumina TruSeq adapters were introduced in the second step. The libraries were sequenced on an Illumina NovaSeq using 2 x 150 bp paired-end reads. The published analysis was carried out like this. With migec v1.2.7, reads were demultiplexed and then collapsed into UMI-guided consensus sequences. Using mixcr v2.1.11, UMI consensuses were aligned to TRA and TRB V and J templates and then assembled into clonotypes. Clonotypes were classified as expanded or contracted when called significant by both edgeR and NoisET, with noise models trained on biological replicates. For edgeR calls, a false discovery rate-adjusted p below 0.01 and a log2 fold-change threshold of 1 were applied. PCA with hierarchical clustering of max-normalized trajectories of the 1000 most abundant clonotypes was used as exploratory dynamics analysis. Separately sequenced CD4+ and CD8+ repertoires were used to assign the CD4 or CD8 phenotype of responding clones. TCRdb ran its own pipeline on the public reads, namely fastp trimming at Q25 and MiXCR clone calling, and kept in-frame beta chains. Every CDR3 protein is listed once, alongside the most common genes and DNA of its rows. These V and J calls are TCRdb output, not the study's own analysis. The sample has approximately 400,000 distinct CDR3 sequences on record, more than 15% of them singletons. Roughly a fifth of the sample lies in the top ten.

General findings and caveats noted by the study authors: Only a couple of mild cases were covered in the study, and larger cohorts including severe cases with pre-infection samples were considered necessary. Contracting CD4+ clones were located mainly in the CM and EM memory subsets, whereas CD8+ clones were found to be enriched in EMRA. From day 15 to 85, contracting clones showed balanced CD4/CD8 phenotypes, whereas a second wave of clones that expanded from day 15 to 37 leaned towards CD4+. Some responding clones were detected in pre-infection memory, which suggested that pre-existing cross-reactive memory T cells had joined the SARS-CoV-2 response. Whether the second-wave clones peaking on day 37 were SARS-CoV-2 specific was not confirmed.

Ficoll-Paque density gradient centrifugation was used to isolate PBMCs. Sequenced input: PBMCs or a T cell subset sorted from them (not recorded which). The chain links TRBV20-1 with TRBJ1-2; matching of 5 bases hints at TRBD1 as the D gene. The origin of this receptor is a man aged 18 to 35 who had mild COVID-19 (a few samples of this study predate the infection). The sample titles of this study are shuffled in the database, so cell type and time point are left out; the donor was told from shared clones. The DNA sequence reads TGCAGTGCTGGGGACCTGTCGGATGGCTACACCTTC. This yields the protein CSAGDLSDGYTF.